The present entry profiles one T cell receptor (beta chain) with its context. The antigen remains unidentified. The study ran its PCR with 60 Vbeta and 13 Jbeta primers. Repertoires were generated with immunoSEQ multiplex PCR, while TCRdb's copy carries only in-frame clones and drops some. In the table there are 150,000 to 200,000 clones, approximately 9.5% of which are singletons. This specimen belongs to a study of cytomegalovirus exposure and HLA in healthy donors. About the research overall: Earlier results showed roughly 110 million unique TCR beta sequences derived from roughly 180 million T cells. Study results and caveats: V segments that were indistinguishable, TRBV6-2 and TRBV6-3 among them, were omitted from analysis. Rarity characterized most TCR sequences, yet some public TCRs appeared in many donors. The study labeled 164 TCR beta chains cytomegalovirus-associated.

V trimming: 2 bases; J trimming: 6 bases; junction bases outside the gene matches: 13. CDR3 length equals 16 residues. The V gene's germline CDR1 is SGHDT and CDR2 YYEEEE. Sequenced: PBMCs. V and J are TRBV5-6 and TRBJ1-2, with 7 bases that match TRBD1. This clonotype was sampled from a woman younger than 45 in good health and CMV-seropositive. The CDR3 sequence is CASSLEYVRGRNGYTF. DNA of the CDR3: TGTGCCAGCAGCTTAGAGTACGTTAGGGGGCGAAATGGCTACACCTTC.